This paragraph reports one TCR beta chain. The antigen is not known. The germline V and J ends were trimmed by 6 bases and 7 bases, with 9 bases remaining between them. Per germline, CDR1 SNHLY and CDR2 FYNNEI. The CDR3 runs to 12 residues. The data were obtained in a study of cytomegalovirus exposure and HLA in healthy donors. Study-wide background: Earlier work reported 100 million or so unique TCR beta sequences from about 179 million T cells.

Primers for the PCR totalled 60 Vbeta and 13 Jbeta. In the original workflow: In a later analysis, approximately 80 million unique TCR beta chains included roughly 11 million shared by two or more donors. The method was immunoSEQ multiplex PCR; TCRdb's version includes in-frame clones alone and lacks a portion of them. That table supplies the V and J calls and clone size; D and trimming were determined from the DNA. The profile shows roughly 20,000 clones, about 80% of them singletons. Regarding the study as a whole: Earlier analysis yielded a pattern in which most TCR beta V segments were productive about 90% or about 30% of the time. Later on, a genetic analysis was performed. It linked a missense variant in DCLRE1C with V- and J-gene trimming of TCR beta.

Source material: PBMCs. This rearrangement joins TRBV2 to TRBJ2-2, with D tentatively TRBD1 (6 bases). The sequence came from a human donor in good health. The CDR3 here is CASREGVGELFF. Here the CDR3 DNA reads TGTGCCAGCAGAGAGGGGGTCGGGGAGCTGTTTTTT.